The present T cell receptor beta chain was sequenced within a study of early T cells in non-severe SARS-CoV-2 infection. V was cut by 0 bases and J by 3 bases, with 6 bases left in between. This CDR3 region has 14 residues. Germline V CDR1 and CDR2: MNHEY, SVGAGI. This clonotype occurred a few times. Separate cDNA molecules each had unique molecular identifiers attached to them. TCRdb itself ran the 5' RACE reads through MiXCR, one entry per CDR3 protein. The data show approximately 46,000 distinct CDR3 sequences, 6.1% seen once. The sample comprised whole blood. The V call is TRBV6-5, the J call TRBJ2-1; D remains ambiguous. The sequence was collected from an adult who was a healthcare worker with PCR-confirmed SARS-CoV-2 infection or an uninfected control (not recorded which). CDR3 sequence: CASSYSAYYNEQFF. For the CDR3, the DNA is TGTGCCAGCAGTTACTCCGCATACTACAATGAGCAGTTCTTC.